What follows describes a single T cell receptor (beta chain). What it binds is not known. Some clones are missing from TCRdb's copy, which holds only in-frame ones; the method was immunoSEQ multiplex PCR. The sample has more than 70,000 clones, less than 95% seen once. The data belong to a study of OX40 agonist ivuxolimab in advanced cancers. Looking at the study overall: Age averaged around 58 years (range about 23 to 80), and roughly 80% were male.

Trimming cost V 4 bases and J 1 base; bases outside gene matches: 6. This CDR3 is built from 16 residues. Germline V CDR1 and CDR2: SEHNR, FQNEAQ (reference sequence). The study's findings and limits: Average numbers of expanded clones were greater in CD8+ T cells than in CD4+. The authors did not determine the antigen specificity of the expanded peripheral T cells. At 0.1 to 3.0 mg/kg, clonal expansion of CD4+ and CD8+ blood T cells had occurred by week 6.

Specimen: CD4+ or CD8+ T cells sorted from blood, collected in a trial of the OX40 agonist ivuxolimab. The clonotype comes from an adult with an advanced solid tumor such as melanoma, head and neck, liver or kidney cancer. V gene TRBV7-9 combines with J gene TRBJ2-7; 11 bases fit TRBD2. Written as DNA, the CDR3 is TGTGCCAGCAGCTCCCTCAGACTAGCGGGATCCTACGAGCAGTACTTC. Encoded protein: CASSSLRLAGSYEQYF.